This is a list of T cell receptor beta chains from one sample in a study of cytomegalovirus exposure and HLA in healthy donors. Repertoires were generated with immunoSEQ multiplex PCR, while TCRdb's copy carries only in-frame clones and drops some. Of about 180,000 clones in the sample, 70% to 85% were seen once. Sequencing used PBMCs. The receptors stem from a woman in her 40s in good health and CMV-seronegative. Each CDR3 is given with its conserved first and last residue. The D gene is left open where the match is weak. Rows give clone size only sometimes, using once, few, many, or a class for an expanded clone.

d_call clone_size j_call v_call cdr3_aa cdr3_nt
TRBD2 . TRBJ2-1 TRBV9 CASSVGLAGAYNEQFF TGTGCCAGCAGCGTAGGACTAGCGGGCGCCTACAATGAGCAGTTCTTC
TRBD1 . TRBJ2-3 TRBV25-1 CASSEGTGGELDTQYF TGTGCCAGCAGTGAAGGTACAGGGGGCGAATTGGATACGCAGTATTTT
. . TRBJ2-1 TRBV11-1 CASSLQRNEQFF TGTGCCAGCAGCTTACAACGGAATGAGCAGTTCTTC
. . TRBJ2-3 TRBV5-4 CASSYMGGVTDTQYF TGTGCCAGCAGCTATATGGGGGGAGTCACAGATACGCAGTATTTT
TRBD1 . TRBJ1-4 TRBV6-1 CASSERGRESNEKLFF TGTGCCAGCAGTGAAAGGGGGCGCGAATCTAATGAAAAACTGTTTTTT
. . TRBJ2-5 TRBV7-2 CASSSRAVRQETQYF TGTGCCAGCAGCAGCCGAGCGGTCAGACAAGAGACCCAGTACTTC
TRBD1 . TRBJ2-7 TRBV18 CASSPLGQGDEQYF TGTGCCAGCTCACCGCTCGGACAGGGAGACGAGCAGTACTTC
. . TRBJ1-1 TRBV5-1 CASSLGRGGGGTEAFF TGCGCCAGCAGCTTGGGTAGGGGCGGGGGTGGCACTGAAGCTTTCTTT
. . TRBJ1-3 TRBV7-9 CASSRPLEALGNTIYF TGTGCCAGCAGCCGTCCACTCGAAGCTCTTGGAAACACCATATATTTT
. . TRBJ2-2 TRBV15 CATSYYTANTGELFF TGTGCCACCAGCTATTACACCGCGAACACCGGGGAGCTGTTTTTT
TRBD1 . TRBJ2-1 TRBV11-3 CASRTRDSGVYEQFF TGTGCCAGCCGCACCCGGGACAGCGGTGTTTATGAGCAGTTCTTC
TRBD2 many TRBJ2-5 TRBV7-9 CASMGGRQETQYF TGTGCCAGCATGGGAGGGAGACAAGAGACCCAGTACTTC
. . TRBJ1-6 TRBV19 CASNAEGPRNSPLHF TGTGCCAGTAATGCAGAGGGTCCGAGGAATTCACCCCTCCACTTT
. once TRBJ1-5 TRBV28 CASSGGGGGVQPQHF TGTGCCAGCAGTGGAGGCGGGGGAGGGGTTCAGCCCCAGCATTTT
TRBD1 . TRBJ1-3 TRBV19 CASQTGAGNTIYF TGTGCCAGCCAGACAGGGGCTGGAAACACCATATATTTT
TRBD1 . TRBJ2-5 TRBV30 CAWRGTGYDVYQETQYF TGTGCCTGGAGGGGGACAGGGTATGATGTTTATCAAGAGACCCAGTACTTC
. . TRBJ2-2 TRBV4-1 CASRGQRGGTGELFF TGCGCCAGCAGGGGACAACGGGGTGGGACCGGGGAGCTGTTTTTT
. . TRBJ2-4 TRBV30 CAWSGQLAKNIQYF TGTGCCTGGAGTGGACAGCTAGCCAAAAACATTCAGTACTTC
. . TRBJ2-1 TRBV15 CATSRDLVSGVEQFF TGTGCCACCAGCAGAGATCTCGTATCAGGGGTTGAGCAGTTCTTC
TRBD1 . TRBJ2-3 TRBV5-1 CASTKTETGQGYADTQYF TGCGCCAGCACAAAAACCGAGACGGGACAGGGATATGCAGATACGCAGTATTTT
. . TRBJ2-1 TRBV5-1 CASSLGGEWEQFF TGCGCCAGCAGCTTGGGCGGGGAATGGGAGCAGTTCTTC
. . TRBJ1-2 TRBV9 CASSTIQGVGYGYTF TGTGCCAGCAGCACGATACAGGGTGTTGGCTATGGCTACACCTTC
TRBD1 . TRBJ2-7 TRBV15 CATSRGGQGSTEQYF TGTGCCACCAGCAGGGGGGGACAGGGGAGTACCGAGCAGTACTTC
. . TRBJ1-1 TRBV5-4 CASSRPGRRVNTEAFF TGTGCCAGCAGCCGACCAGGCAGGAGGGTGAACACTGAAGCTTTCTTT
TRBD1 . TRBJ2-2 TRBV13 CASSNPGQGAAKTGELFF TGTGCCAGCAGCAATCCGGGACAGGGGGCCGCGAAGACCGGGGAGCTGTTTTTT
TRBD2 once TRBJ2-2 TRBV7-6 CASSSGLTNTGELFF TGTGCCAGCAGCTCGGGACTAACGAACACCGGGGAGCTGTTTTTT
. . TRBJ2-7 TRBV4-1 CASSHPIGGTTNEQYF TGCGCCAGCAGCCATCCCATAGGAGGGACCACCAACGAGCAGTACTTC
. . TRBJ1-2 TRBV28 CASTFGGAPANYGYTF TGTGCCAGCACCTTTGGGGGGGCACCCGCTAACTATGGCTACACCTTC
. . TRBJ1-1 TRBV7-4 CASSITGGPNTEAFF TGTGCCAGCAGCATAACGGGGGGTCCTAACACTGAAGCTTTCTTT
TRBD1 . TRBJ1-2 TRBV7-6 CASSLTGDYGYTF TGTGCCAGCAGCTTGACAGGGGACTATGGCTACACCTTC
. . TRBJ1-1 TRBV7-8 CASRSDRNTEAFF TGTGCCAGCAGATCCGACAGAAACACTGAAGCTTTCTTT
TRBD1 . TRBJ1-5 TRBV15 CATSPVGQSNQPQHF TGTGCCACCAGTCCCGTGGGACAGAGCAATCAGCCCCAGCATTTT
. . TRBJ2-7 TRBV5-1 CASSLGGAGGNEQYF TGCGCCAGCAGCTTGGGCGGAGCAGGAGGGAACGAGCAGTACTTC
. . TRBJ1-1 TRBV29-1 CSVGPTFF TGCAGCGTTGGTCCAACTTTCTTT
. . TRBJ2-5 TRBV30 CAWGGAFQETQYF TGTGCCTGGGGTGGGGCGTTTCAAGAGACCCAGTACTTC
. . TRBJ2-3 TRBV10-3 CAISAPRGLDTQYF TGTGCCATCAGTGCTCCCAGGGGTCTGGATACGCAGTATTTT
TRBD1 . TRBJ1-6 TRBV30 CAWSPRRGRSYNSPLHF TGTGCCTGGAGTCCCCGCAGGGGGCGCTCCTATAATTCACCCCTCCACTTT
. once TRBJ2-1 TRBV5-6 CASSPLRGSSYNEQFF TGTGCCAGCAGCCCCTTACGAGGGTCCTCCTACAATGAGCAGTTCTTC
. . TRBJ2-1 TRBV5-1 CASSFESSYNEQFF TGCGCCAGCAGCTTTGAGAGCTCCTACAATGAGCAGTTCTTC
. . TRBJ1-4 TRBV11-3 CASSLGPGEKLFF TGTGCCAGCAGCTTAGGGCCGGGGGAAAAACTGTTTTTT
TRBD1 . TRBJ1-1 TRBV5-1 CASSLVGQGAKRNTEAFF TGCGCCAGCAGCTTGGTAGGGCAGGGGGCTAAACGTAACACTGAAGCTTTCTTT
. . TRBJ2-7 TRBV5-1 CASSLNWQAYYEQYF TGCGCCAGCAGCTTGAATTGGCAGGCCTATTACGAGCAGTACTTC
. . TRBJ2-2 TRBV28 CASSLSLANTGELFF TGTGCCAGCAGTTTAAGTCTAGCTAACACCGGGGAGCTGTTTTTT
TRBD2 . TRBJ2-3 TRBV4-2 CASSQRTSGSTDTQYF TGTGCCAGCAGCCAAAGGACTAGCGGGAGCACAGATACGCAGTATTTT
. . TRBJ1-5 TRBV2 CASSEWDIGNQPQHF TGTGCCAGCAGTGAATGGGACATCGGCAATCAGCCCCAGCATTTT
TRBD2 . TRBJ2-2 TRBV6-6 CASSRASGDTGELFF TGTGCCAGCAGCCGAGCTAGCGGGGACACCGGGGAGCTGTTTTTT
TRBD1 . TRBJ1-2 TRBV6-1 CASSEARGIPNYGYTF TGTGCCAGCAGTGAAGCCAGGGGGATCCCTAACTATGGCTACACCTTC
TRBD1 . TRBJ1-1 TRBV2 CASSEASTGIGMNTEAFF TGTGCCAGCAGTGAAGCATCGACAGGGATTGGGATGAACACTGAAGCTTTCTTT
TRBD1 . TRBJ1-5 TRBV30 CAWDRGSNQPQHF TGTGCCTGGGACAGGGGGTCCAATCAGCCCCAGCATTTT
TRBD1 . TRBJ1-2 TRBV11-3 CASSLGTGGADGYTF TGTGCCAGCAGCTTAGGGACAGGGGGCGCGGATGGCTACACCTTC
TRBD2 . TRBJ2-7 TRBV5-6 CASSLGREVRQYF TGTGCCAGCAGCTTAGGGCGGGAGGTGCGGCAGTACTTC
. few TRBJ1-1 TRBV7-8 CASSLVAGTEAFF TGTGCCAGCAGCTTAGTCGCAGGCACTGAAGCTTTCTTT